The 10 T cell receptor beta chains below were found in one sample sequenced in a study of patients and donors after allogeneic stem cell transplantation. One entry per CDR3 protein, called by TCRdb with MiXCR from the RT-PCR reads. The table shows about 76,000 distinct CDR3 sequences, with about a quarter occurring only once. The sample taken for sequencing was blood, either unsorted or a sorted T cell fraction (not recorded which). All receptors come from a human donor who was either an allogeneic HSCT recipient or a stem cell or donor lymphocyte infusion donor (not recorded which). It is not recorded whose cells these are; they may come from a transplant donor.

The V and J genes are TRBV13 and TRBJ1-2; the D is unclear. The CDR3 is 13 residues long. Germline V lookup: CDR1 PRHDT, CDR2 FYEKMQ (reference sequence). Trimming shortened V by 1 base and J by 4 bases, and 7 bases separated the two germline ends. The CDR3 region is CASSLEKGYGYTF. The CDR3 DNA follows: TGTGCCAGCAGCTTAGAGAAAGGCTATGGCTACACCTTC.

V and J are TRBV20-1 and TRBJ2-7; 9 bases match TRBD2. Losses at the gene ends were 0 bases for V and 2 bases for J; bases not matched to a gene: 5. This CDR3 spans 15 amino acids. Germline lookup yields CDR1 DFQATT and CDR2 SNEGSKA (reference sequence). The CDR3: CSARDSGSPTYEQYF. Here the CDR3 DNA reads TGCAGTGCTAGAGATAGCGGGAGCCCGACCTACGAGCAGTACTTC.

The genes are TRBV10-3 and TRBJ2-5; the D gene is possibly TRBD1 (6 bases). Trimming took off 11 bases at V and 3 bases at J, with 16 bases between the two ends. Per germline, CDR1 ENHRY and CDR2 SYGVKD. There are 13 residues in the CDR3. CDR3 nucleotides: TGTGCCGCCACGGGGCGGACAGAAGAGACCCAGTACTTC. Protein: CAATGRTEETQYF.

The chain carries TRBV20-1 and TRBJ2-6; D possibly corresponds to TRBD2 (6 bases). Trimming cost V 3 bases and J 2 bases, with 8 bases left between them. The CDR3 runs to 14 residues. Germline V gene lookup returns CDR1 DFQATT and CDR2 SNEGSKA (reference sequence). CDR3 DNA: TGCAGTGCTAGTGGAGGGGCTGGGGCCAACGTCCTGACTTTC. It specifies CSASGGAGANVLTF.

This clonotype has just a few counts. The chain combines TRBV29-1 with TRBJ2-3, with 8 bases aligning to TRBD1. Germline-derived CDR1 and CDR2 are SQVTM and ANQGSEA. J was trimmed by 5 bases and V by 3 bases; bases with no gene match: 16. This CDR3 is built from 17 residues. CDR3 amino acids: CSVDPESETGVVDTQYF. DNA of the CDR3: TGCAGCGTTGACCCGGAATCCGAGACAGGGGTTGTAGATACGCAGTATTTT.

This clonotype showed up just a few times. The rearrangement uses TRBV10-3 and TRBJ1-6, with TRBD1 matching 11 bases. This CDR3 is built from 16 residues. Per germline, CDR1 ENHRY and CDR2 SYGVKD. The trim removed 11 bases at V and 7 bases at J, leaving 13 bases unmatched. The CDR3 spells CAADRGRPDMNSPLHF. The CDR3 bases are TGTGCCGCGGACAGGGGGCGCCCCGATATGAATTCACCCCTCCACTTT.

The rearrangement joins TRBV4-3 to TRBJ1-1; tentative D call: TRBD1 (5 bases). CDR3 size: 16 residues. The V end was cut by 4 bases, the J end by 0 bases, with 15 bases between. CDR1 and CDR2 (germline): LGHNA, YSLEER. For the CDR3, the DNA is TGCGCCAGCAGCCCAGGGTTTCGGGAAATGAACACTGAAGCTTTCTTT. Its protein is CASSPGFREMNTEAFF.

The chain has TRBV5-6 and TRBJ2-3; D remains unclear. Looked up from germline, CDR1 is SGHDT and CDR2 is YYEEEE. Trimming pared 2 bases from V and 0 bases from J, leaving 4 bases between. The CDR3 runs to 13 residues. The CDR3 protein is CASSFGSTDTQYF. The CDR3 DNA reads as TGTGCCAGCAGCTTTGGCAGCACAGATACGCAGTATTTT.

This clonotype showed up just a few times. The V gene is TRBV7-2, the J gene TRBJ2-2; 7 bases are shared with TRBD2. The germline V gene encodes CDR1 SGHTA and CDR2 FQGNSA. Losses at the gene ends were 6 bases for V and 2 bases for J; bases not matched to a gene: 6. The CDR3 is made up of 15 amino acids. CDR3 amino acids: CASRPVAGNTGELFF. Here the CDR3 DNA reads TGTGCCAGCAGACCGGTAGCGGGTAACACCGGGGAGCTGTTTTTT.

This rearrangement joins TRBV29-1 to TRBJ2-1; D unclear. From germline, CDR1 is SQVTM and CDR2 ANQGSEA. There are 10 residues in the CDR3. V was trimmed by 5 bases and J by 3 bases, leaving 2 bases between them. For the CDR3, the DNA is TGCAGCGTTCGCTACAATGAGCAGTTCTTC. Its translation: CSVRYNEQFF.